Shown below are 21 T cell receptor beta chains from a single sample sequenced in a study of molecular identifiers for immune sequencing clone quantification. A single record per CDR3 protein comes from TCRdb applying MiXCR to the PCR reads. This repertoire shows about 320,000 distinct CDR3 sequences, 20% to 25% found once; its top ten account for roughly 0.8%. The sequenced sample was naive CD8+ T cells from blood, with Jurkat cell RNA spiked in. Subset indicated: FACS-sorted CD8+CD4-CCR7+CD45RA+ naive T cells. The receptors originated from a human donor in good health. Some libraries in this study had Jurkat cell RNA spiked in.

The V call is TRBV9, the J call TRBJ1-2, with D possibly TRBD1 on 5 matching bases. The germline gives CDR1 SGDLS, CDR2 YYNGEE. The ends were cut back, 2 bases at V and 4 bases at J, with 21 bases in the middle. This CDR3 contains 17 residues. For the CDR3, the DNA is TGTGCCAGCAGCGTCACCAGGGAAAGCCGAACCGTCTATGGCTACACCTTC. As protein: CASSVTRESRTVYGYTF.

About this clonotype: One base away lies a much larger clone, so this may be a sequencing read error. The chain joins TRBV7-8 to TRBJ2-7, with 9 bases identical to TRBD1. The CDR3 totals 15 residues. J was trimmed by 3 bases and V by 3 bases; bases with no gene match: 6. Germline CDR1 reads SGHVS; CDR2 reads FQNEAQ. The CDR3 DNA follows: TGTGCCAGCAGCTTTTCCGGACAGGGGTACTACGAGCAGTACTTC. Protein sequence: CASSFSGQGYYEQYF.

A single count supports this clonotype. This clone may be a read error of a much larger clone one base away. The gene calls are TRBV2 and TRBJ1-2; 7 positions agree with TRBD1. Germline V gene data show CDR1 as SNHLY and CDR2 as FYNNEI. The V and J ends lost 1 base and 8 bases, in that order; junction bases with no gene match: 7. CDR3 length: 14 residues. CDR3 DNA: TGTGCCAGCAGTGAAGTGGGGACAGAGCTAGGCTACACCTTC. Amino acid sequence: CASSEVGTELGYTF.

As for this clonotype: A much larger clone lies a single base off, so this may be a read error. The V call is TRBV7-9, the J call TRBJ2-3; tentative D call: TRBD1 (6 bases). CDR1 is SEHNR and CDR2 is FQNEAQ in the germline V gene (reference sequence). This CDR3 contains 15 residues. The CDR3 loop is CASGLAQGSKDTQYF. CDR3 sequence (DNA): TGTGCCAGCGGCTTAGCACAGGGCAGTAAAGATACGCAGTATTTT.

This clonotype appeared many times. This rearrangement joins TRBV5-1 to TRBJ1-1; D gene ambiguous. The CDR3 has 14 amino acids. The germline V and J ends were trimmed by 0 bases and 4 bases, with 10 bases remaining between them. Germline V CDR1 and CDR2: SGHRS, YFSETQ. The CDR3 spells CASSLDSWGTEAFF. The CDR3 DNA reads as TGCGCCAGCAGCTTGGACTCCTGGGGCACTGAAGCTTTCTTT.

This clonotype was seen a few times. The gene calls are TRBV4-3 and TRBJ1-4; D is possibly TRBD1 (6 bases). The germline V gene encodes CDR1 LGHNA and CDR2 YSLEER. This CDR3 region has 15 residues. Trimming left V 0 bases short and J 5 bases short, with 10 bases between. This CDR3 is CASSQDSGVNEKLFF. The CDR3 DNA follows: TGCGCCAGCAGCCAAGATTCAGGGGTGAATGAAAAACTGTTTTTT.

There are many counts of this clonotype. This rearrangement joins TRBV7-2 to TRBJ2-1, with 8 bases identical to TRBD2. This CDR3 spans 16 amino acids. CDR1 and CDR2 from the germline V gene are SGHTA and FQGNSA. J lost 2 bases, V lost 5 bases, and 8 bases had no gene match. The CDR3 DNA sequence: TGTGCCAGCAGCCCCCGACGGCGGGGGGCCTACAATGAGCAGTTCTTC. It codes for CASSPRRRGAYNEQFF.

The J gene is TRBJ2-7, the V gene TRBV29-1; 7 positions agree with TRBD1. Germline CDR1 reads SQVTM; CDR2 reads ANQGSEA. The CDR3 consists of 12 residues. Trimming at V came to 6 bases and at J to 5 bases, leaving 7 bases not matched to a gene. Here the CDR3 reads CSVATGADEQYF. The DNA of the CDR3 is TGCAGCGTGGCCACAGGGGCGGACGAGCAGTACTTC.

The sample holds many counts of this clonotype. The chain combines TRBV19 with TRBJ2-2, with D unclear. The CDR3 loop spans 13 amino acids. V was trimmed by 1 base and J by 6 bases, leaving 6 bases between them. Germline-derived CDR1 and CDR2 are LNHDA and SQIVND (reference sequence). The CDR3 loop is CASSIGDPGELFF. The CDR3 coding sequence is TGTGCCAGTAGTATAGGGGATCCCGGGGAGCTGTTTTTT.

Of note for this clonotype: A much larger clone lies a single base off, so this may be a read error. This sequence joins TRBV5-3 and TRBJ2-4; D is unclear. TRBV5-3 counts as an open reading frame of uncertain function. This CDR3 is 11 amino acids long. CDR3 sequence reads: CASSFGDIQYF. Written as DNA, the CDR3 is TGTGCCAGCAGCTTCGGAGACATTCAGTACTTC.

This clonotype has only a few counts. Just one base apart from a much larger clone, this may be a read error. This chain connects TRBV12-3 or TRBV12-4 to TRBJ1-4; TRBD1 might be the D (5 bases). This CDR3 has 15 amino acids. Written as DNA, the CDR3 is TGTGCCAGCAGCCCCCAGGGAGGGTTAAATGAAAAACTGCTTTTT. Translation: CASSPQGGLNEKLLF.

There are a few counts of this clonotype. The chain joins TRBV24-1 to TRBJ2-1, with D hard to call. This CDR3 region has 13 residues. The ends were cut back, 0 bases at V and 6 bases at J, with 5 bases in the middle. Germline loops: CDR1 KGHDR, CDR2 SFDVKD. Here the CDR3 reads CATSDLGANEQFF. The CDR3 coding sequence is TGTGCCACCAGTGATTTGGGAGCCAATGAGCAGTTCTTC.

This clonotype has at least ten counts. V is TRBV7-6 and J is TRBJ2-1, with D uncertain. The V end lost 6 bases, the J end lost 8 bases, and 14 bases lay between the germline ends. Germline V gives CDR1 SGHVS, CDR2 FNYEAQ. The CDR3 sequence is 13 residues long. The CDR3 nucleotides read TGTGCCAGCAGGAAGAGAGGAGTTGATGAGCAGTTCTTC. This translates into CASRKRGVDEQFF. Combining the CDR3 with reference TRBV7-6 and TRBJ2-1 gives the whole variable domain GAGVSQSPRYKVTKRGQDVALRCDPISGHVSLYWYRQALGQGPEFLTYFNYEAQQDKSGLPNDRFSAERPEGSISTLTIQRTEQRDSAMYRCASRKRGVDEQFFGPGTRLTVL.

This clonotype showed up many times. The chain combines TRBV5-1 with TRBJ2-7; either TRBD1 or TRBD2 may fit D (5 bases each). The CDR3 runs 18 residues. Looked up from germline, CDR1 is SGHRS and CDR2 is YFSETQ. The V end was cut by 5 bases, the J end by 0 bases, with 24 bases between. The CDR3 coding sequence is TGCGCCAGCAGTCCCGGGCCTGGGGGTATAATGGGCTCCTACGAGCAGTACTTC. It encodes CASSPGPGGIMGSYEQYF.

This clonotype was observed at least ten times. The chain links TRBV9 to TRBJ1-4; 8 bases fit TRBD1. CDR1 SGDLS and CDR2 YYNGEE come from the germline V gene. This CDR3 comprises 16 residues. J was trimmed by 6 bases and V by 3 bases; bases with no gene match: 10. The CDR3 bases are TGTGCCAGCAGCGCAGAGGGTTCCAGGGGGCATGAAAAACTGTTTTTT. Translation gives CASSAEGSRGHEKLFF.

This clonotype appeared many times. The V call is TRBV6-2 or TRBV6-3, the J call TRBJ2-3; TRBD2 agrees at 7 bases. Germline values: CDR1 MNHEY, CDR2 SVGEGT. V trimming: 0 bases; J trimming: 0 bases; junction bases outside the gene matches: 3. This CDR3 has 16 amino acids. The CDR3 nucleotides read TGTGCCAGCAGTTACTCGGAGCGGGACAGCACAGATACGCAGTATTTT. Encoded protein: CASSYSERDSTDTQYF.

This clonotype has only a few counts. The chain combines TRBV4-3 with TRBJ2-7; 7 positions agree with TRBD2. CDR3 length equals 14 residues. Germline V gene data show CDR1 as LGHNA and CDR2 as YSLEER. V lost 0 bases to trimming and J lost 7 bases; unmatched junction nucleotides: 6. The DNA for the CDR3 is TGCGCCAGCAGCCAAGATGGGGAGGGAAGGGAGCAGTACTTC. The encoded protein is CASSQDGEGREQYF.

In regard to this clonotype: A read error is possible here, since a much larger clone lies one base away. This chain joins TRBV6-2 or TRBV6-3 and TRBJ2-3, with no clear D. Gene TRBJ1-5 matches the end of the DNA better, so the J call may be wrong. The CDR3 contains 14 residues. CDR1 and CDR2 (germline): MNHEY, SVGEGT. CDR3 in amino acids: CASRSRTITDTQHF. The CDR3 nucleotides read TGTGCCAGCAGATCCCGGACTATCACAGATACGCAGCATTTT.

This clonotype was seen many times. This rearrangement joins TRBV9 to TRBJ2-1; perhaps TRBD1 as D (6 bases). The CDR3 contains 15 residues. V lost 7 bases and J 1 base, leaving 15 bases between the germline ends. Per the germline V gene, CDR1 is SGDLS and CDR2 is YYNGEE. CDR3 sequence: CASADMDSSYNEQFF. CDR3 coding DNA: TGTGCCAGCGCCGATATGGACAGTTCCTACAATGAGCAGTTCTTC.

This clonotype was detected many times. J is TRBJ2-1 and V is TRBV30, with D unclear. This CDR3 is built from 11 residues. V lost 3 bases and J lost 9, with 9 bases in between. Germline V gene sequence: CDR1 GTSNPN, CDR2 SVGIG (reference sequence). CDR3: CAWSRNVEQFF. The CDR3 nucleotides read TGTGCCTGGAGCCGGAACGTTGAGCAGTTCTTC.

The table lists this clonotype with many counts. The rearrangement uses TRBV27 and TRBJ2-7; no definite D call. Per germline, CDR1 MNHEY and CDR2 SMNVEV (reference sequence). CDR3 length equals 11 residues. V dropped 6 bases and J dropped 7 bases, with 10 bases sitting between them. As DNA, the CDR3 is TGTGCCAGCAGCTCCGCCCAAGAGCAGTACTTC. Its translation: CASSSAQEQYF.